This TCR beta chain was captured in a study of T cells expressing NK-cell markers (dated by TCRdb to 2020 to 2021). For the study in its entirety: TCR beta-chain repertoires were profiled in sorted CD3+CD56+NKG2C+, CD3+CD56+NKG2C- and CD3+CD56-NKG2C+ T-cell subsets from several donors. Of the eight sequenced donors, seven were found to be HCMV-seropositive and one was found to be HCMV-seronegative. Randomly selected healthy volunteers, three men and five women, were used as the eight sequenced donors. The libraries were sequenced on Illumina HiSeq 2000/2500, MiSeq or NextSeq, producing 2 x 150 bp reads.

Concerning this clonotype: Its antigen has not been determined.

Results the study describes overall, beyond this receptor: Those dominant clonotypes were again the most abundant among CD3+CD56-NKG2C+ cells in several donors, at roughly 25-65%. Whether the expanded NKG2C-expressing T cell clones were specific for HCMV antigens was left unclear. For six donors, the dominant CD3+CD56+NKG2C+ clonotypes were among the top 10 CD8+ clonotypes and accounted for roughly 1.0-8% of CD8+ T cells.

In the germline V gene, CDR1 corresponds to SGHVS and CDR2 to FNYEAQ. The cysteine opens and the phenylalanine closes a CDR3 of 14 amino acids. No DNA is given. To determine HCMV serostatus, a commercial ELISA kit was used to detect HCMV-specific IgG in serum. Peripheral blood mononuclear cells were isolated from blood by Ficoll density gradient centrifugation. Sequencing instrument: Illumina HiSeq 2000. The TCR beta cDNA libraries were made using 5'RACE template switching, a step that added both a universal primer site and unique molecular identifiers. Synthesis of cDNA was primed from the TCR beta constant segment and was followed by two consecutive PCR amplification steps. The study's own analysis went as follows. MIGEC handled demultiplexing of the reads and grouping by UMI, while MiTCR was used to assemble and quantify clonotypes. To exclude erroneous sequences, any TCR cDNA sequence not supported by at least two reads was discarded. Downstream repertoire analysis used the tcR package, and clonotypes were matched across fractions by CDR3 nucleotide sequence plus V segment. Antigen specificity was annotated against VDJdb with VDJmatch, allowing one amino acid substitution in CDR3. One entry per CDR3 protein sequence results from the TCRdb reprocessing of the reads, with DNA left out. These V and J calls are TCRdb output, not the study's own analysis. The sample's own table lists approximately 170,000 distinct CDR3 sequences. The leading ten clones occupy around 21% of the sample.

Sequences were obtained from blood T cells: a sorted CD56 or NKG2C T cell subset, CD4+ or CD8+ T cells, or bulk PBMC T cells (not recorded which). The rearrangement combines TRBV7-6 with TRBJ2-3. The sequence came from a man between 18 and 69 years old in good health. The CDR3 protein: CASSSTHIVDTQYF.